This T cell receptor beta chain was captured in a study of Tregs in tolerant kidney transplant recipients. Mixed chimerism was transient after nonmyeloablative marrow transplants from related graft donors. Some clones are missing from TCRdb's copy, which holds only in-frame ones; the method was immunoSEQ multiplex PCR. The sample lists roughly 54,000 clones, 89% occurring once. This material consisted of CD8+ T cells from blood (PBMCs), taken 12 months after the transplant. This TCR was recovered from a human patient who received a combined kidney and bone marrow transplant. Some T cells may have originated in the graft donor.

CDR3 sequence: CASSPRTSGGALGDTQYF. CDR3 DNA: TGTGCCAGCAGTCCTCGGACTAGCGGGGGGGCCTTGGGAGATACGCAGTATTTT. The chain uses TRBV2 and TRBJ2-3, with 15 nucleotides matching TRBD2. The ends lost 5 bases at V and 5 bases at J; junction bases unmatched: 11. CDR1 SNHLY and CDR2 FYNNEI come from the germline V gene. The CDR3 is 18 amino acids.